This TCR beta chain was obtained from a study of graft-versus-host responses after intestinal transplantation (dated by TCRdb to about 2021). Notes on the research overall: Multivisceral, liver-intestinal, or isolated intestinal transplants were received by the recipients. Bulk TCR-beta CDR3 sequencing was used to track graft-versus-host and host-versus-graft alloreactive T cell clones in the graft, circulation and bone marrow after intestinal transplantation. Samples from three later patients were sequenced in-house on an Illumina MiSeq with MiXCR processing rather than by the commercial service. All recipients received anti-thymocyte globulin induction followed by maintenance tacrolimus and steroids for approximately 3 years. Alloreactive clones were identified by sequencing pre-transplant mixed lymphocyte reaction products and comparing these products with unstimulated pre-transplant donor and recipient T cells. A cohort of more than 20 intestinal transplant recipients, including one retransplant, was enrolled, and 3 patients lacking pretransplant specimens were excluded. A peak of at least 4% donor T cells among recipient peripheral blood mononuclear cells was the definition used for donor T cell macrochimerism. What the authors observed across the whole study: Patients with donor T cell macrochimerism had high GvH to HvG T cell clonal ratios in their allografts. The conclusions were limited by the relatively low number and heterogeneity of the intestinal transplant patients. Early after transplant, peak levels of circulating GvH clones were associated with declines in HvG clones. GvH clones were detected in recipient bone marrow, and some appeared earlier in ileal mucosa or blood, consistent with an intestinal mucosal origin.

Library preparation was by the immunoSEQ multiplex PCR assay. For most patients, genomic DNA was isolated with the Qiagen DNeasy Blood and Tissue Kit and shipped frozen to Adaptive Biotechnologies for TCR sequencing. For most patients, high-throughput TCR-beta CDR3 sequencing of genomic DNA was performed by Adaptive Biotechnologies. Per the original workflow: Adaptive's ImmunoSEQ software supplied the TCR sequencing data for 15 to 20 patients, while MiXCR and VDJtools were used to process a few other patients. To correct CD4 versus CD8 sorting errors, sequences present in both subsets at a frequency ratio below 5:1 were removed. Because the origin of CDR3 nucleotide sequences shared between donor and recipient could not be assigned, those sequences were removed. At least 2-fold expansion over unstimulated cells and a minimum CFSE-low frequency of 0.002% (template counts) or 0.001% (read counts) were required for clones to be classified as alloreactive. Mappable clones were those detected in sequenced pre-transplant spleen, lymph node, or MLR CFSE-low populations of the donor or recipient. The cumulative frequency of alloreactive clones was calculated as a percentage of all sequences, weighted by copy number. In its TCRdb copy, this immuneACCESS table keeps in-frame sequences only and misses some clones. Where compared with another copy, unresolved V genes explain less than half of these, and the others have no known cause. For V, J and clone size, that table is used; D and trimming come from the DNA. This sample has roughly 99,000 clones in its table, and 87% of those were observed once. Clones ranked in the top ten supply about 0.7% of the sample.

A word on this clone: It has no known antigen specificity. There are no base qualities to consult, and no much larger clone falls within one base.

The CDR3 goes from the cysteine to the phenylalanine over 13 residues. The entry retains the CDR3 DNA only, 39 bases that are in frame from base 1. Deletion took 3 bases off V and 5 bases off J, with a span of 10 bases between the germline ends. CDR1 and CDR2, per the germline V gene, are KGHSH and LQKENI. In light of the paper, this sample's time point label describes: cells obtained before transplantation from donor or recipient. CD3+CD4+ and CD3+CD8+ populations were FACS-sorted from unstimulated pre-transplant donor and recipient cells taken from spleen or lymph nodes. This receptor chain uses TRBV18 and TRBJ1-1; matching of 6 bases hints at TRBD1 as the D gene. The TCR comes from a human donor who was the organ donor for an intestinal transplant. The sequencing here drew on unstimulated CD4+ T cells sorted from spleen or lymph node cells, taken before transplant. The DNA reads as follows: TGTGCCAGCTCACCGTCGCAGGGGACTGAAGCTTTCTTT. Its protein reads: CASSPSQGTEAFF.